A selection of T cell receptor beta chains follows, all from one sample in a study of Ad26.COV2.S vaccination and SARS-CoV-2 variants. Method: immunoSEQ multiplex PCR; TCRdb's copy keeps in-frame clones and lacks some. The repertoire holds 300,000 to 400,000 clones, with 65% to 90% as singletons. Sequencing was performed on peripheral blood, taken in a trial of Ad26.COV2.S vaccine versus placebo. The origin of the receptors is a person between 18 and 65 years old who received the Ad26.COV2.S COVID-19 vaccine or a placebo. The CDR3 runs from the conserved cysteine through the conserved F or W. D genes are given only for firm matches. Clone size appears in some rows only: once, few, many, or a class for an expanded clone.

CDR3nt | CDR3aa | d_gene | j_gene | v_gene | abundance
TGTGCCAGCAGTCCCGTAGAACAGGGAAGGGAGCAGTACTTC | CASSPVEQGREQYF | - | TRBJ2-7 | TRBV27 | -
TGTGCCAGTAGTATAGGAGGGACCGGAGCTGGGGAGCTGTTTTTT | CASSIGGTGAGELFF | - | TRBJ2-2 | TRBV19 | few
TGTGCCATCAGCCCTGGGGATAGCAACGAGCAGTACTTC | CAISPGDSNEQYF | - | TRBJ2-7 | TRBV10-3 | -
TGCGCCAGCAGCTTGGCCTCGGCCATGAACACTGAAGCTTTCTTT | CASSLASAMNTEAFF | - | TRBJ1-1 | TRBV5-1 | -
TGTGCCGGACAGGGCCTTGCAACTAATGAAAAACTGTTTTTT | CAGQGLATNEKLFF | TRBD1 | TRBJ1-4 | TRBV2 | once
TGTGCCAGCTCACCAAAATGGGGCTCCCTGGGGGAGTCCAATCAGCCCCAGCATTTT | CASSPKWGSLGESNQPQHF | - | TRBJ1-5 | TRBV18 | once
TGTGCCAGCAGCCAAGTGGGGGGGAGCTCCTACGAGCAGTACTTC | CASSQVGGSSYEQYF | TRBD2 | TRBJ2-7 | TRBV4-2 | -
TGTGCCAGCAGCTTACCGGGAGATACGCAGTATTTT | CASSLPGDTQYF | - | TRBJ2-3 | TRBV7-2 | -
TGTGCCAGCAGCCACCGCGCCGTGGATCAGCCCCAGCATTTT | CASSHRAVDQPQHF | - | TRBJ1-5 | TRBV14 | -
TGTGCCAGCAGCCTCGGGTACGACACTGAAGCTTTCTTT | CASSLGYDTEAFF | - | TRBJ1-1 | TRBV14 | few
TGTGCCAGCAGTTTCAGGGGAGGCCCTTTTCAGCCCCAGCATTTT | CASSFRGGPFQPQHF | - | TRBJ1-5 | TRBV6-2/TRBV6-3 | -
TGTGCCAGCAGCCCTTACACCGGGGAGCTGTTTTTT | CASSPYTGELFF | - | TRBJ2-2 | TRBV9 | -
TGTGCCAGCAGCTTTGGACAGGCGCAAGAGACCCAGTACTTC | CASSFGQAQETQYF | TRBD1 | TRBJ2-5 | TRBV11-1 | few
TGTGCCAGCAGCTTAGCGCGCGGGGAAAAACTGTTTTTT | CASSLARGEKLFF | - | TRBJ1-4 | TRBV7-2 | -
TGTGCCATTGGGGGGGGACATATTTCCTCTGGAAACACCATATATTTT | CAIGGGHISSGNTIYF | - | TRBJ1-3 | TRBV10-3 | -
TGCAGTGCTAGTGATTTAAGGACTAGGTACAATGAGCAGTTCTTC | CSASDLRTRYNEQFF | TRBD2 | TRBJ2-1 | TRBV20-1 | -
TGTGCCAGCAGCAAACAGGGGTGGAACACTGAAGCTTTCTTT | CASSKQGWNTEAFF | TRBD1 | TRBJ1-1 | TRBV7-9 | -
TGCGCCAGCAGCCTAGGACAGGAGGGCAATCAGCCCCAGCATTTT | CASSLGQEGNQPQHF | TRBD1 | TRBJ1-5 | TRBV5-1 | -
TGTGCCAGCAGTCTTGGGGGCGGGAGGCTGGATACGCAGTATTTT | CASSLGGGRLDTQYF | TRBD2 | TRBJ2-3 | TRBV11-2 | -
TGTGCCTGGAGTGTATTGGCGGGGAATAATTCACCCCTCCACTTT | CAWSVLAGNNSPLHF | - | TRBJ1-6 | TRBV30 | -
TGCGCCAGCAGCCAAGATAGGAGCGGGACCTACGAGCAGTACTTC | CASSQDRSGTYEQYF | TRBD2 | TRBJ2-7 | TRBV4-3 | -
TGTGCCAGCAGCCAGCAGGGGGGGAATGAGCAGTTCTTC | CASSQQGGNEQFF | - | TRBJ2-1 | TRBV4-2 | -
TGTGCCAGCAGTTTACCTGGGGTCCCCTACGAGCAGTACTTC | CASSLPGVPYEQYF | - | TRBJ2-7 | TRBV28 | -
TGTGCCAGCAGCTTAGGGGTTAGCGTGGGCAATGAGCAGTTCTTC | CASSLGVSVGNEQFF | - | TRBJ2-1 | TRBV7-2 | -
TGCGCCAGCAGCTTGGCCGGCCTAGCGGGTCGAGATACGCAGTATTTT | CASSLAGLAGRDTQYF | TRBD2 | TRBJ2-3 | TRBV5-1 | -
TGTGCCAGCAGATCCGGGACAGGGTTCGACTCCTATAATTCACCCCTCCACTTT | CASRSGTGFDSYNSPLHF | TRBD1 | TRBJ1-6 | TRBV28 | -
TGCGCCAGCAGCTTGGCCGAGGGAGGATGGCAGTACTTC | CASSLAEGGWQYF | - | TRBJ2-7 | TRBV5-1 | -
TGTGCCATCAGTGATGGGTCCAGCGGGACTGTAAATGAGCAGTTCTTC | CAISDGSSGTVNEQFF | TRBD2 | TRBJ2-1 | TRBV10-3 | -
TGTGCCAGCAGCCAAGACCCCGGGACAGGGGAATACAATGAGCAGTTCTTC | CASSQDPGTGEYNEQFF | TRBD1 | TRBJ2-1 | TRBV14 | -
TGTGCCAGCAGCCCCGCTCCTCGGGCAGACTCTGAGCAGTTCTTC | CASSPAPRADSEQFF | - | TRBJ2-1 | TRBV28 | -
TGCGCCAGCAGCCTGCTCGGGCCCCTGGGTGGTGAGCAGTTCTTC | CASSLLGPLGGEQFF | - | TRBJ2-1 | TRBV4-3 | -
TGTGCCAGTAGTATGGGGACGTACAATCAGCCCCAGCATTTT | CASSMGTYNQPQHF | - | TRBJ1-5 | TRBV19 | -
TGTGCCAGCTCACCAGACGGGGATGGCTACACCTTC | CASSPDGDGYTF | - | TRBJ1-2 | TRBV18 | -
TGTGCCAGCAGTTTGTTTGGGGAAGGACGTCAGCCCCAGCATTTT | CASSLFGEGRQPQHF | - | TRBJ1-5 | TRBV28 | -
TGCAGCGTTGAAATCCCGGGGAACACTGAAGCTTTCTTT | CSVEIPGNTEAFF | - | TRBJ1-1 | TRBV29-1 | -
TGTGCCAGCAGTTTGGGAAGTCTACAAGGTTACACTGAAGCTTTCTTT | CASSLGSLQGYTEAFF | - | TRBJ1-1 | TRBV28 | once
TGTGCCAGCAGCCCCCGTGGGCGGGGGCAGAACGAGCAGTACTTC | CASSPRGRGQNEQYF | - | TRBJ2-7 | TRBV7-2 | -
TGCGCCAGCAGCAAAAGCCGAGCGGGGTACTACGAGCAGTACTTC | CASSKSRAGYYEQYF | TRBD2 | TRBJ2-7 | TRBV4-3 | -
TGCGCCAGCAGCCTCCGGTCGCACGGACGGGGCTCCTACAATGAGCAGTTCTTC | CASSLRSHGRGSYNEQFF | - | TRBJ2-1 | TRBV5-1 | once
TGTGCCATCAGTCAGGCTCAACCATTCTACAATGAGCAGTTCTTC | CAISQAQPFYNEQFF | - | TRBJ2-1 | TRBV10-3 | -
TGTGCCAGCAGCCCCGACAGGGGTGTCTACGAGCAGTACTTC | CASSPDRGVYEQYF | TRBD1 | TRBJ2-7 | TRBV4-2 | -
TGTGCCAGCAGCGCCCCACACCGGGACGGCTACAATGAGCAGTTCTTC | CASSAPHRDGYNEQFF | - | TRBJ2-1 | TRBV9 | -
TGTGCCAGCAGCTCAACGGCACCTATTGGCTACACCTTC | CASSSTAPIGYTF | - | TRBJ1-2 | TRBV9 | -
TGTGCCAGCAGTTTATTTATGACTAGCCCATCCTACGAGCAGTACTTC | CASSLFMTSPSYEQYF | TRBD2 | TRBJ2-7 | TRBV27 | -
TGTGCCAGCAGCTTAGGCGTCCCTAACACTGAAGCTTTCTTT | CASSLGVPNTEAFF | - | TRBJ1-1 | TRBV7-9 | -
TGTGCCAGCAGGGACAGGGTAAACACCATATATTTT | CASRDRVNTIYF | TRBD1 | TRBJ1-3 | TRBV28 | once
TGTGCCAGCAGCCCCCGGAGGGGCTTAACAGATACGCAGTATTTT | CASSPRRGLTDTQYF | - | TRBJ2-3 | TRBV7-2 | -
TGTGCCAGCTCACCCGAGGTCAGGGGAGGCACTGAAGCTTTCTTT | CASSPEVRGGTEAFF | - | TRBJ1-1 | TRBV18 | -
TGTGCCAGCAGCGTCGACAGGGTGAACACTGAAGCTTTCTTT | CASSVDRVNTEAFF | TRBD1 | TRBJ1-1 | TRBV9 | -
TGTGCCAGCAGTTACCGAGCCGGGACAGGGGATTCACCCCTCCACTTT | CASSYRAGTGDSPLHF | TRBD1 | TRBJ1-6 | TRBV6-2/TRBV6-3 | -